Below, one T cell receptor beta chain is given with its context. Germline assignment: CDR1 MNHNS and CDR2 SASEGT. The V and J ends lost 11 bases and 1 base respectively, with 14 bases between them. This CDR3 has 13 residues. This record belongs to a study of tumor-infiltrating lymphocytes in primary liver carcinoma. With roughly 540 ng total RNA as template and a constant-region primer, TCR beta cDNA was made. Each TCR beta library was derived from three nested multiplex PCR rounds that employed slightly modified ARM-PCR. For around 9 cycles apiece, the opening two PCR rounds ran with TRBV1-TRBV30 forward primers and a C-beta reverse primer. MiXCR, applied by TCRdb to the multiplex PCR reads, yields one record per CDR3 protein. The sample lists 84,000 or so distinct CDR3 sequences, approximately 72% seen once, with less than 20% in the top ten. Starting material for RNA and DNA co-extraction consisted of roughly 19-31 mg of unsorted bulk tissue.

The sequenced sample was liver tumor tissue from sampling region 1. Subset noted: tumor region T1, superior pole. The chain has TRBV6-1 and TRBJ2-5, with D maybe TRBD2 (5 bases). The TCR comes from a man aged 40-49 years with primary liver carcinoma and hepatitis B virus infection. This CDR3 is CACGRHLQETQYF. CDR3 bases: TGTGCCTGTGGGAGACACCTCCAAGAGACCCAGTACTTC.